The sample holds many counts of the clone carrying this TCR beta chain. Its antigen is not known. The CDR3 loop spans 15 amino acids. Per the germline V gene, CDR1 is SEHNR and CDR2 is FQNEAQ (reference sequence). The V end was cut by 4 bases, the J end by 2 bases, with 12 bases between. This sample is part of a study of CD8 T cells in ankylosing spondylitis. Study results and caveats: Some motif variants had been reported before (in reactive arthritis synovial fluid and blood). Within matched ankylosing spondylitis synovial fluid, disease-linked clones were reportedly significantly enriched. It appeared that ankylosing spondylitis blood was characterized by a TCR beta motif of roughly 8 highly homologous variants.

Library preparation for TCR beta used quantitative 5'-RACE with molecular barcodes. MiXCR was run by TCRdb on the 5' RACE reads, yielding one entry per CDR3 protein. The sample contains approximately 520,000 distinct CDR3 sequences, over 4% of which appear only once. This chain joins TRBV7-9 and TRBJ1-5; D is unclear. Sequencing input: blood, either unsorted or a sorted T cell fraction (not recorded which). This TCR was recovered from a male donor with ankylosing spondylitis. The CDR3 here is CASSSDQWGNQPQHF. The DNA of the CDR3 is TGTGCCAGCAGCTCCGATCAGTGGGGCAATCAGCCCCAGCATTTT.